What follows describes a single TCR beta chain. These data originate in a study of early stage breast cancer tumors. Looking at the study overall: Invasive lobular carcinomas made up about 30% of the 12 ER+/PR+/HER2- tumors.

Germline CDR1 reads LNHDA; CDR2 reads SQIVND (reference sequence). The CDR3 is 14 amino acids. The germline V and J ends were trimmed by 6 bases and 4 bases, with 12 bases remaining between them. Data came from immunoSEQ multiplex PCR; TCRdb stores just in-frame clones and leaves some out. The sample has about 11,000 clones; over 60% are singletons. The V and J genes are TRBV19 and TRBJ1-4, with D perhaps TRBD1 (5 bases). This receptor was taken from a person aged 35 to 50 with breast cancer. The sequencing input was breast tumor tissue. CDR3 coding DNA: TGTGCCAGTAGCCGGGACGTCGATAATGAAAAACTGTTTTTT. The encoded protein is CASSRDVDNEKLFF. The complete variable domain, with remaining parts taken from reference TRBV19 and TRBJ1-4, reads DGGITQSPKYLFRKEGQNVTLSCEQNLNHDAMYWYRQDPGQGLRLIYYSQIVNDFQKGDIAEGYSVSREKKESFPLTVTSAQKNPTAFYLCASSRDVDNEKLFFGSGTQLSVL.